This TCR beta chain was recovered during a study of blood T cell repertoires in COVID-19. The assay was immunoSEQ multiplex PCR, and TCRdb's table has in-frame clones only and misses some. The sample yields fewer than 500,000 clones, about 90% seen once. The CDR3 runs to 14 residues. Germline values: CDR1 SGHRS, CDR2 YFSETQ. V lost 3 bases and J 5 bases, leaving 14 bases between the germline ends. Material: PBMCs or T cells enriched from blood (not recorded which). The sequence was collected from a woman aged 18-29 years with acute COVID-19. The chain recombines TRBV5-1 with TRBJ1-2; weak D call: TRBD1 (6 bases). Written as DNA, the CDR3 is TGCGCCAGCAGCTCGAGGGAGGGGGGATATGGCTACACCTTC. This gives the protein CASSSREGGYGYTF. Full variable domain (outside the CDR3, taken from reference TRBV5-1 and TRBJ1-2): KAGVTQTPRYLIKTRGQQVTLSCSPISGHRSVSWYQQTPGQGLQFLFEYFSETQRNKGNFPGRFSGRQFSNSRSEMNVSTLELGDSALYLCASSSREGGYGYTFGSGTRLTVV.